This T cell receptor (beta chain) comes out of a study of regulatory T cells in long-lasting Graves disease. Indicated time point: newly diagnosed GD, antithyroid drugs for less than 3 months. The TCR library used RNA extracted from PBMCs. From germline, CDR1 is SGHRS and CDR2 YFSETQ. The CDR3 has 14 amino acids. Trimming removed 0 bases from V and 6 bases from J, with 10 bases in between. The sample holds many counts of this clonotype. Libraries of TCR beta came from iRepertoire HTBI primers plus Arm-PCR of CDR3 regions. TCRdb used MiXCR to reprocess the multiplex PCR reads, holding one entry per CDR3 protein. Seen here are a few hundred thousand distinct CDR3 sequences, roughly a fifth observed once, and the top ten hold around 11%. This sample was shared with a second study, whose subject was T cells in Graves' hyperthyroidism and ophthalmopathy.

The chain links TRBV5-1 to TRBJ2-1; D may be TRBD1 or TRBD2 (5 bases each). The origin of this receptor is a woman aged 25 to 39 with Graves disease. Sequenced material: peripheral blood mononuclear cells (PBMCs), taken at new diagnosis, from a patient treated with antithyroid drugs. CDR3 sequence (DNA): TGCGCCAGCAGCTTGGCCGGGGCCCTCAATGAGCAGTTCTTC. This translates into CASSLAGALNEQFF.